The sequence of this T cell receptor beta chain was determined in a study of graft-versus-host responses after intestinal transplantation. As for this clone: Its antigen is unknown.

Clones were sequenced by immunoSEQ multiplex PCR, and TCRdb holds only the in-frame ones, with some missing. The repertoire holds some 10,000 clones, with about three quarters as singletons. This CDR3 comprises 13 residues. The V gene's germline CDR1 is MDHEN and CDR2 SYDVKM. Losses at the gene ends were 8 bases for V and 5 bases for J; bases not matched to a gene: 9. General study points: Maximum circulating GvH clone levels tracked with early post-transplant HvG decreases.

This clonotype was obtained from a human patient who received an intestinal transplant, so some T cells may come from the graft donor. Sequencing used PBMCs, obtained approximately 490 days after intestinal transplant. The chain has TRBV28 and TRBJ2-7; TRBD2 matches 7 bases. The CDR3 bases are TGTGCCAGCTACCAGTCGGGAGGCGACGAGCAGTACTTC. Its protein product is CASYQSGGDEQYF.